The 3 T cell receptor beta chains below were found in one sample sequenced in a study of blood T cell repertoires in COVID-19. Sequencing used immunoSEQ multiplex PCR; TCRdb keeps in-frame clones, though not all of them. This sample has around 200,000 clones; approximately 90% occur once, and the top ten carry less than 1.5%. The source material was PBMCs or T cells enriched from blood (not recorded which). The receptors here all came from a man aged 25 to 40 who had recovered from COVID-19.

The chain employs TRBV11-3 and TRBJ2-1, with 8 bases aligning to TRBD2. The CDR3 loop spans 17 amino acids. Trimming at V came to 1 base and at J to 7 bases, leaving 12 bases not matched to a gene. CDR1 and CDR2 from the germline V gene are SGHNT and YENEEA. CDR3 bases: TGTGCCAGCAGCTTAGGGGTCTCCGGGGGGGCCTTAAATGAGCAGTTCTTC. Its protein is CASSLGVSGGALNEQFF.

The chain couples TRBV27 to TRBJ2-5, with TRBD1 matching over 9 bases. Germline CDR1 reads MNHEY; CDR2 reads SMNVEV (reference sequence). This CDR3 has 16 residues. Trimming took 6 bases from V and 0 from J; bases not matched to a gene: 8. CDR3 in DNA: TGTGCCAGCAGCCCAGGACAGGGGCTGTACCAAGAGACCCAGTACTTC. Amino acid sequence: CASSPGQGLYQETQYF.

CDR3 amino acids: CASSPIQGENEKLFF. DNA for the CDR3: TGTGCCAGCAGCCCAATACAGGGGGAGAATGAAAAACTGTTTTTT. V is TRBV9 and J is TRBJ1-4, with TRBD1 matching over 8 bases. J gave up 5 bases and V 4 bases, and 7 bases lay outside the gene matches. This CDR3 contains 15 residues. CDR1 is SGDLS and CDR2 is YYNGEE in the germline V gene. The full variable domain, completed using reference TRBV9 and TRBJ1-4, is DSGVTQTPKHLITATGQRVTLRCSPRSGDLSVYWYQQSLDQGLQFLIQYYNGEERAKGNILERFSAQQFPDLHSELNLSSLELGDSALYFCASSPIQGENEKLFFGSGTQLSVL.